This T cell receptor beta chain was recovered during a study of cytomegalovirus exposure and HLA in healthy donors. 60 Vbeta and 13 Jbeta primers were used in PCR. The repertoire was sequenced with immunoSEQ multiplex PCR; TCRdb's copy has only in-frame clones and lacks some. The table records about 130,000 clones, around 71% of them present only once. Germline CDR1 MNHEY, CDR2 SVGAGI. The CDR3 is 13 amino acids. V was pared by 6 bases and J by 8 bases, with 16 bases between. The chain joins TRBV6-5 to TRBJ1-2; possibly TRBD1 for D (6 bases). The sample consisted of PBMCs. This sequence was found in a woman aged 60-75 years in good health and CMV-seropositive. The CDR3 sequence: CASSTGNRRGYTF. In DNA, the CDR3 is TGTGCCAGCAGCACAGGGAATCGTCGGGGCTACACCTTC.